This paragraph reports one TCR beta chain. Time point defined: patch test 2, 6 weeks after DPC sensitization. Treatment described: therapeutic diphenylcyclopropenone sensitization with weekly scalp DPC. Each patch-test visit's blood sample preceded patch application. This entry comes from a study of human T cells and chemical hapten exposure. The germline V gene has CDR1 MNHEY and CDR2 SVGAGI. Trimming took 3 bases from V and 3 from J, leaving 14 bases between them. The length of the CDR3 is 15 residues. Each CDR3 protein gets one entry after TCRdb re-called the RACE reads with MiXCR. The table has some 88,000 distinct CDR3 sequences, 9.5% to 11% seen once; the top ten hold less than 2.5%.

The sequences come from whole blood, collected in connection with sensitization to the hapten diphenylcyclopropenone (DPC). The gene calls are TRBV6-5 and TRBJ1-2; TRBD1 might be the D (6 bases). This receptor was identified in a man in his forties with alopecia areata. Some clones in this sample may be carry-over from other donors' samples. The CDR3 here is CASSYGSQGHYGYTF. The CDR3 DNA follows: TGTGCCAGCAGTTATGGGTCACAGGGCCACTATGGCTACACCTTC.